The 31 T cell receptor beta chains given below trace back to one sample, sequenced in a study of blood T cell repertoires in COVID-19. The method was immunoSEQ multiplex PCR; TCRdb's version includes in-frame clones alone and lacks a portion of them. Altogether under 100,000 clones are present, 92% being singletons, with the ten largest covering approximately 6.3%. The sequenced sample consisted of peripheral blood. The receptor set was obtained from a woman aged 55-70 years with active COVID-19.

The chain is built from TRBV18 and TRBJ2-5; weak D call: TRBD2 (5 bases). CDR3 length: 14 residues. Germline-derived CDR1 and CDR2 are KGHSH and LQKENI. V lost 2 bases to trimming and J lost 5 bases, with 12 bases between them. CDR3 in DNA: TGTGCCAGCTCACCAATGGGAGACCGGGAGACCCAGTACTTC. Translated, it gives CASSPMGDRETQYF. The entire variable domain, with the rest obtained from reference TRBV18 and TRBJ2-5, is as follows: NAGVMQNPRHLVRRRGQEARLRCSPMKGHSHVYWYRQLPEEGLKFMVYLQKENIIDESGMPKERFSAEFPKEGPSILRIQQVVRGDSAAYFCASSPMGDRETQYFGPGTRLLVL.

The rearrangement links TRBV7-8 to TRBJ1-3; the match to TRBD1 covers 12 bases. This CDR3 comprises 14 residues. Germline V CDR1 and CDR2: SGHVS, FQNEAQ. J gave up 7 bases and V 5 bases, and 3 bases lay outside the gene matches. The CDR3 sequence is CASSLGQGANTIYF. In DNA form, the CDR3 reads TGTGCCAGCAGCCTGGGACAGGGGGCGAACACCATATATTTT.

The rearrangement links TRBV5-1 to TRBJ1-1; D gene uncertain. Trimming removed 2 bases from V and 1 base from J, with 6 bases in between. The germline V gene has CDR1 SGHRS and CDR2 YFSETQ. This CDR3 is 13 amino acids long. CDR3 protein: CASSFSENTEAFF. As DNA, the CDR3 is TGCGCCAGCAGCTTTTCAGAGAACACTGAAGCTTTCTTT.

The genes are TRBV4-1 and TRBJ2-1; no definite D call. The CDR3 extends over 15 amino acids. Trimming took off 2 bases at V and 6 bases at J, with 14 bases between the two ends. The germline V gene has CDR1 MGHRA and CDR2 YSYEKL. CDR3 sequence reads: CASSQPTTTGNEQFF. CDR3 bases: TGCGCCAGCAGCCAACCTACTACCACGGGCAATGAGCAGTTCTTC.

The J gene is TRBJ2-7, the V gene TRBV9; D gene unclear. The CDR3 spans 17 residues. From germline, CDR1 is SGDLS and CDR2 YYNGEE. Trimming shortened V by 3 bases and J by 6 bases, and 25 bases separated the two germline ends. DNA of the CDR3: TGTGCCAGCAGCGCCCACCCATCTCCAGGAAGAACCGGCGAGCAGTACTTC. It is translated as CASSAHPSPGRTGEQYF. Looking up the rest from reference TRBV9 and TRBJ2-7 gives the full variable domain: DSGVTQTPKHLITATGQRVTLRCSPRSGDLSVYWYQQSLDQGLQFLIQYYNGEERAKGNILERFSAQQFPDLHSELNLSSLELGDSALYFCASSAHPSPGRTGEQYFGPGTRLTVT.

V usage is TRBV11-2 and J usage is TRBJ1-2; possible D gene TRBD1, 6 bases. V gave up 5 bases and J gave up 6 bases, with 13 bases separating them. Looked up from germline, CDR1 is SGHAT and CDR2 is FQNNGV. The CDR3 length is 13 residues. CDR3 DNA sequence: TGTGCCAGCAGCCCCCGGGGGGGCCATGGCTACACCTTC. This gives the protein CASSPRGGHGYTF. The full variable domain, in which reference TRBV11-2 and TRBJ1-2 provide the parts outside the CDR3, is EAGVAQSPRYKIIEKRQSVAFWCNPISGHATLYWYQQILGQGPKLLIQFQNNGVVDDSQLPKDRFSAERLKGVDSTLKIQPAKLEDSAVYLCASSPRGGHGYTFGSGTRLTVV.

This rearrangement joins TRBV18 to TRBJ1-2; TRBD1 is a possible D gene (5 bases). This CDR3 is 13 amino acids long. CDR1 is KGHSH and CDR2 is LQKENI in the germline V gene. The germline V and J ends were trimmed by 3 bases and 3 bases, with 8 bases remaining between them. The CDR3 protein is CASSPTDDYGYTF. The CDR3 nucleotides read TGTGCCAGCTCACCGACAGATGACTATGGCTACACCTTC.

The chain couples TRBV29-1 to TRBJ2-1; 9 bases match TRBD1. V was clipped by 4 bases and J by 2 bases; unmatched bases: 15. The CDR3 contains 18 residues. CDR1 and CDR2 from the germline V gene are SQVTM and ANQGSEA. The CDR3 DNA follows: TGCAGCGTTGTCCTCACCCGATCCGGGACAGGGACCTACAATGAGCAGTTCTTC. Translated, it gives CSVVLTRSGTGTYNEQFF.

The CDR3 protein is CASSLGQNEQFF. Written as DNA, the CDR3 is TGTGCCAGCAGCTTAGGACAGAATGAGCAGTTCTTC. The gene calls are TRBV7-2 and TRBJ2-1, with D maybe TRBD1 (5 bases). Germline CDR1 reads SGHTA; CDR2 reads FQGNSA. V was cut by 1 base and J by 7 bases, with 5 bases left in between. The CDR3 runs 12 residues. Together with reference TRBV7-2 and TRBJ2-1, the CDR3 gives the full variable domain: GAGVSQSPSNKVTEKGKDVELRCDPISGHTALYWYRQSLGQGLEFLIYFQGNSAPDKSGLPSDRFSAERTGGSVSTLTIQRTQQEDSAVYLCASSLGQNEQFFGPGTRLTVL.

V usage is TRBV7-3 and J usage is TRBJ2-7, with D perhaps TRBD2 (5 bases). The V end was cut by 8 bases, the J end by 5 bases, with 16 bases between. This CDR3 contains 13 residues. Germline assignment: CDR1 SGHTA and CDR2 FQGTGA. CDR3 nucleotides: TGTGCCAGCGCCCAAGGCGGGTCTCACGAGCAGTACTTC. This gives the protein CASAQGGSHEQYF.

The CDR3 loop reads CASSRRTGRTNTEAFF. CDR3 bases: TGTGCCAGCAGTCGGAGGACAGGGCGGACGAACACTGAAGCTTTCTTT. This chain links TRBV6-6 with TRBJ1-1; 8 positions match TRBD1. The CDR3 is made up of 16 amino acids. Looked up from germline, CDR1 is MNHNY and CDR2 is SVGAGI (reference sequence). The ends lost 5 bases at V and 1 base at J; junction bases unmatched: 9.

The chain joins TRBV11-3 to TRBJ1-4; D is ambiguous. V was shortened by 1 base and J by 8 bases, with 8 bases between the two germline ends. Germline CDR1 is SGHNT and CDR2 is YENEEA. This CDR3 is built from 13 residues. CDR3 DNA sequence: TGTGCCAGCAGCTTAGGAGTGCGAGAAAAACTGTTTTTT. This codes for CASSLGVREKLFF.

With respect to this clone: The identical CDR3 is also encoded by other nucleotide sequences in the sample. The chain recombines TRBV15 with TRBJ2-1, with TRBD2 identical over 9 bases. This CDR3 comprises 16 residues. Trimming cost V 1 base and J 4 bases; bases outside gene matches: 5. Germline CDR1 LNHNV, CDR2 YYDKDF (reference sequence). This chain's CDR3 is CATSRGSSGGYNEQFF. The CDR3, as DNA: TGTGCCACCAGCAGAGGGTCCAGCGGGGGGTACAATGAGCAGTTCTTC.

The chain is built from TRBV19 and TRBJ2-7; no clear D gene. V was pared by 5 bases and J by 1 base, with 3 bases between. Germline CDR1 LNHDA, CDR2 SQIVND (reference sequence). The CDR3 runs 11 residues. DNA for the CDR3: TGTGCCAGTAGTCAGTCCTACGAGCAGTACTTC. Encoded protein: CASSQSYEQYF.

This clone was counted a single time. CDR3 coding DNA: TGTGCCAGCAGTTTTGCCAGGACAGGGAGTCAGCCCCAGCATTTT. Translation: CASSFARTGSQPQHF. The gene calls are TRBV28 and TRBJ1-5; 8 bases line up with TRBD1. V shed 3 bases and J 6 bases; nucleotides not matched to a gene: 7. Per the germline V gene, CDR1 is MDHEN and CDR2 is SYDVKM. CDR3 size: 15 residues. The variable domain in full, with the rest retrieved from reference TRBV28 and TRBJ1-5, is DVKVTQSSRYLVKRTGEKVFLECVQDMDHENMFWYRQDPGLGLRLIYFSYDVKMKEKGDIPEGYSVSREKKERFSLILESASTNQTSMYLCASSFARTGSQPQHFGDGTRLSIL.

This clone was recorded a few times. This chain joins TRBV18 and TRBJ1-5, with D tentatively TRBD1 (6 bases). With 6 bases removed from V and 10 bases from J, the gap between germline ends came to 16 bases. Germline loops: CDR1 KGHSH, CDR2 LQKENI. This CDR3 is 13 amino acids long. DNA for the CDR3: TGTGCCAGCTCCAGAAACAGGGAGATTCCCCAGCATTTT. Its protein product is CASSRNREIPQHF.

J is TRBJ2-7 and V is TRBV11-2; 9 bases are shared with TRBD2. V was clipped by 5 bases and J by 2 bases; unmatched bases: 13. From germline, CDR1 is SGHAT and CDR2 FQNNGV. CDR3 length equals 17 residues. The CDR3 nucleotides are TGTGCCAGCAGCCAAGGGAGGGCTAGCGGGATCCCCTACGAGCAGTACTTC. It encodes CASSQGRASGIPYEQYF.

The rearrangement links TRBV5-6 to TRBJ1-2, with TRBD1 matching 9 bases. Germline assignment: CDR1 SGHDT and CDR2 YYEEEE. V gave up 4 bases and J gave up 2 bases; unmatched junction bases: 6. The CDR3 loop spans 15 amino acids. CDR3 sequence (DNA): TGTGCCAGCAGCCCGTCGACAGGGGGAAACTATGGCTACACCTTC. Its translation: CASSPSTGGNYGYTF.

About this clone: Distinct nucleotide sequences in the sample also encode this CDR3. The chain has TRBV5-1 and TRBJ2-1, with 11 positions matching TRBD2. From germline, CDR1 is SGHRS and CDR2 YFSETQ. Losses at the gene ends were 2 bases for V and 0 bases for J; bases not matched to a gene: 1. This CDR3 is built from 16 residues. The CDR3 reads CASSFTSGSSYNEQFF. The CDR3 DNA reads TGCGCCAGCAGCTTCACTAGCGGGAGCTCCTACAATGAGCAGTTCTTC.

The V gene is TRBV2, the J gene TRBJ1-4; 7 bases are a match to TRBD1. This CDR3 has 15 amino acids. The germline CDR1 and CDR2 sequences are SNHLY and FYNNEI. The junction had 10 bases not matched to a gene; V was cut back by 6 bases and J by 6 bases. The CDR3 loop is CASRQGRQGHEKLFF. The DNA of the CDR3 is TGTGCCAGCAGACAGGGGAGGCAGGGGCATGAAAAACTGTTTTTT.

The CDR3 here is CATSDLIAGTLDEQFF. The CDR3 DNA follows: TGTGCCACCAGTGATTTAATAGCGGGAACTCTAGATGAGCAGTTCTTC. V gene TRBV24-1 combines with J gene TRBJ2-1; TRBD2 matches 8 bases. This CDR3 is built from 16 residues. From germline, CDR1 is KGHDR and CDR2 SFDVKD. After removal of 1 base from V and 8 bases from J, the junction contained 9 bases not matched to a gene.

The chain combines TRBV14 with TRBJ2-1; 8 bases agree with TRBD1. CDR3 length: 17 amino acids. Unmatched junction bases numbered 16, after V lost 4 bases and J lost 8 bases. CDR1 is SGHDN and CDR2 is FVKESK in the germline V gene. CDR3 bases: TGTGCCAGCAGCCCCTACCCCCGACAGGGGCTCGGTGATGAGCAGTTCTTC. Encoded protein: CASSPYPRQGLGDEQFF.

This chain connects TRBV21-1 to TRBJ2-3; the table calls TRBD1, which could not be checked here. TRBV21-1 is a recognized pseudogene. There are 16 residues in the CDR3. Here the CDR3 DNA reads TGTGCCAGCAGCAAAAAATGGGACAGGGGGTTGGATACGCAGTATTTT. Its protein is CASSKKWDRGLDTQYF.

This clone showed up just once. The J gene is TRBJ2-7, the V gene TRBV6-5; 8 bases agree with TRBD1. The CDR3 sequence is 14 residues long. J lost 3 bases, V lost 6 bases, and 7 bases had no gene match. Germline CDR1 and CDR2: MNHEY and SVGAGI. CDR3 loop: CASRVTGANYEQYF. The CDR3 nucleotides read TGTGCCAGCAGGGTGACAGGGGCCAACTACGAGCAGTACTTC.

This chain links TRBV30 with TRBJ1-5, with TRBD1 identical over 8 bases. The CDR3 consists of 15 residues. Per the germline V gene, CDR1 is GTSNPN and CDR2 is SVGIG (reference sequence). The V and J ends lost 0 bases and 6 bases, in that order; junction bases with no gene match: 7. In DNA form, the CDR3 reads TGTGCCTGGAGTGTACCCGGGACAGGAGGTCAGCCCCAGCATTTT. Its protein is CAWSVPGTGGQPQHF.

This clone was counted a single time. CDR3 region: CASRQLSSPLHF. The CDR3 DNA reads TGTGCCAGCAGACAGCTTTCCTCACCCCTCCACTTT. This chain uses TRBV2 with TRBJ1-6; D gene ambiguous. Germline V gene sequence: CDR1 SNHLY, CDR2 FYNNEI. The V gene lost 6 bases and the J gene lost 10 bases, with 10 bases spanning the gap. The CDR3 loop spans 12 amino acids.

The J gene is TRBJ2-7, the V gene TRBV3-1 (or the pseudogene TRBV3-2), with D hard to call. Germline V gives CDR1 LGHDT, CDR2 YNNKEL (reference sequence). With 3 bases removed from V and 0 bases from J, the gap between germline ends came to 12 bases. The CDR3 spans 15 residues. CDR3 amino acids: CASSHPRGSSYEQYF. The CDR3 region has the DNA TGTGCCAGCAGCCATCCCCGCGGAAGCTCCTACGAGCAGTACTTC.

The CDR3 protein is CASIKGGTNTGELFF. CDR3 sequence (DNA): TGTGCCAGTATTAAGGGAGGGACGAACACCGGGGAGCTGTTTTTT. This chain links TRBV19 with TRBJ2-2; 7 bases are a match to TRBD2. The length of the CDR3 is 15 residues. Germline trimming cut 7 bases from V and 0 bases from J; bases unmatched to any gene: 5. Germline CDR1 reads LNHDA; CDR2 reads SQIVND (reference sequence). Complete variable domain (other parts from reference TRBV19 and TRBJ2-2): DGGITQSPKYLFRKEGQNVTLSCEQNLNHDAMYWYRQDPGQGLRLIYYSQIVNDFQKGDIAEGYSVSREKKESFPLTVTSAQKNPTAFYLCASIKGGTNTGELFFGEGSRLTVL.

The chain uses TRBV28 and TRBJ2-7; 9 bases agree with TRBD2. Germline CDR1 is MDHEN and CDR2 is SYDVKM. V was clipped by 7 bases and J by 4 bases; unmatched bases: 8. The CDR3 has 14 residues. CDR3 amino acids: CASTLGLAQYEQYF. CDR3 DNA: TGTGCCAGCACCCTTGGACTAGCGCAGTACGAGCAGTACTTC.

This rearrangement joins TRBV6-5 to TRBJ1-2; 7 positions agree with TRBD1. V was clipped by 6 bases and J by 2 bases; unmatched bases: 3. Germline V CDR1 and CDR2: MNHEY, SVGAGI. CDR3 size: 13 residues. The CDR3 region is CASSLQGNYGYTF. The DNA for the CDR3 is TGTGCCAGCAGCCTACAGGGGAACTATGGCTACACCTTC.

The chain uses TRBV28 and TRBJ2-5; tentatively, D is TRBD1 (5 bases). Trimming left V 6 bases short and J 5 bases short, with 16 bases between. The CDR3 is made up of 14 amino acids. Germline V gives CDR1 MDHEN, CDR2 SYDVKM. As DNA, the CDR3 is TGTGCCAGCAGCGCCCTACAGGTTCTGGAGACCCAGTACTTC. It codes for CASSALQVLETQYF.